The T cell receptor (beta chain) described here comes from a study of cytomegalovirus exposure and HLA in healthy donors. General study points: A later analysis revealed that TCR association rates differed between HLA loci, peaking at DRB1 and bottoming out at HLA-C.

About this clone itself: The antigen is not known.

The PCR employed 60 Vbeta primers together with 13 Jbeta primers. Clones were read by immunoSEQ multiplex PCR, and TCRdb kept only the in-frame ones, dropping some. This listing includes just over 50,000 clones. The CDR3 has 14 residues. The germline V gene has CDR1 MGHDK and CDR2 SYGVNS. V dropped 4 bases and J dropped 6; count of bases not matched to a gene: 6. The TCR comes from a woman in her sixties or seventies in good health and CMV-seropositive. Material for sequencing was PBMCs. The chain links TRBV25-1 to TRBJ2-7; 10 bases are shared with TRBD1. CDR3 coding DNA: TGTGCCAGCAGTGTAACCGGGACAGGGGTCGAGCAGTACTTC. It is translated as CASSVTGTGVEQYF.